This T cell receptor beta chain came from a study of blood T cell repertoires in COVID-19. The germline gives CDR1 LNHDA, CDR2 SQIVND (reference sequence). With 3 bases removed from V and 6 bases from J, the gap between germline ends came to 17 bases. This CDR3 is 16 amino acids long. TCRdb keeps only in-frame clones here, not all; method: immunoSEQ multiplex PCR. The sample includes 100,000 to 150,000 clones, more than 65% of them seen just once. Specimen: peripheral blood. This TCR derives from a human donor in a cohort sampled during active COVID-19. The gene calls are TRBV19 and TRBJ2-2; D not resolved. CDR3 sequence: CASSILIGNRAGELFF. Written as DNA, the CDR3 is TGTGCCAGTAGTATTCTAATAGGTAACCGGGCCGGGGAGCTGTTTTTT.